The 8 T cell receptor beta chains listed next were all sequenced from one sample in a study of cytomegalovirus exposure and HLA in healthy donors. The method was immunoSEQ multiplex PCR; TCRdb's version includes in-frame clones alone and lacks a portion of them. The sample contains 200,000 to 250,000 clones, around 87% of which appear only once. The specimen sequenced was PBMCs. These receptors were collected from a woman in her late teens or twenties in good health and CMV-seropositive.

The chain is built from TRBV2 and TRBJ2-3; TRBD1 matches 9 bases. CDR1 and CDR2 from the germline V gene are SNHLY and FYNNEI. J lost 4 bases, V lost 5 bases, and 4 bases had no gene match. The CDR3 runs 14 residues. The CDR3 loop reads CASSPGQGADTQYF. The CDR3 DNA is TGTGCCAGCAGTCCGGGACAGGGCGCAGATACGCAGTATTTT.

Only one count was recorded for this clone. V and J are TRBV9 and TRBJ2-7, with unresolved D. V gave up 3 bases and J gave up 0 bases, with 10 bases separating them. The CDR3 spans 14 residues. Per germline, CDR1 SGDLS and CDR2 YYNGEE. The CDR3 bases are TGTGCCAGCAGCGGTTCAGTATCCTCCTACGAGCAGTACTTC. Protein product: CASSGSVSSYEQYF.

The rearrangement uses TRBV9 and TRBJ2-3; D ambiguous. The CDR3 totals 11 residues. Trimming removed 4 bases at V and 3 bases at J, with 3 bases between. Germline V gene data show CDR1 as SGDLS and CDR2 as YYNGEE. CDR3 coding DNA: TGTGCCAGCAGCTTAACAGATACGCAGTATTTT. It yields the protein CASSLTDTQYF.

This clone was found once. The gene calls are TRBV19 and TRBJ1-5; 10 bases are shared with TRBD1. This CDR3 spans 16 amino acids. Germline assignment: CDR1 LNHDA and CDR2 SQIVND (reference sequence). V gave up 7 bases and J gave up 2 bases; unmatched junction bases: 8. The DNA of the CDR3 is TGTGCCAGTACCTCAGTCGGGACAGGGGGCAATCAGCCCCAGCATTTT. Its translation: CASTSVGTGGNQPQHF.

The CDR3 loop reads CATRTGVYEQYF. In DNA, the CDR3 is TGTGCCACCCGGACAGGGGTGTACGAGCAGTACTTC. This chain uses TRBV19 with TRBJ2-7, with 9 bases identical to TRBD1. This CDR3 region has 12 residues. Germline CDR1 reads LNHDA; CDR2 reads SQIVND (reference sequence). V was clipped by 10 bases and J by 4 bases; unmatched bases: 5. Combining the CDR3 with reference TRBV19 and TRBJ2-7 gives the whole variable domain DGGITQSPKYLFRKEGQNVTLSCEQNLNHDAMYWYRQDPGQGLRLIYYSQIVNDFQKGDIAEGYSVSREKKESFPLTVTSAQKNPTAFYLCATRTGVYEQYFGPGTRLTVT.

This chain joins TRBV28 and TRBJ1-3; no reliable D call. The CDR3 sequence is 19 residues long. Per the germline V gene, CDR1 is MDHEN and CDR2 is SYDVKM. Trimming shortened V by 4 bases and J by 2 bases, and 24 bases separated the two germline ends. The CDR3 region is CASSSHSGPAPFTGNTIYF. The CDR3 DNA reads TGTGCCAGCAGTTCCCACTCTGGGCCCGCTCCCTTCACTGGAAACACCATATATTTT.

The V call is TRBV27, the J call TRBJ1-2, with a possible D match to TRBD1 (5 bases). The CDR3 runs 13 residues. V was clipped by 3 bases and J by 7 bases, with 12 bases between them. Germline V gives CDR1 MNHEY, CDR2 SMNVEV (reference sequence). CDR3 sequence: CASSLGRVGGYTF. CDR3 in DNA: TGTGCCAGCAGTTTGGGCAGGGTTGGTGGCTACACCTTC.

The chain employs TRBV27 and TRBJ1-1; D gene ambiguous. The CDR3 covers 12 residues. CDR1 MNHEY and CDR2 SMNVEV come from the germline V gene (reference sequence). Deletions cut 0 bases from V and 7 bases from J, with 6 bases between. CDR3 amino acids: CASSLSGGEAFF. CDR3 in DNA: TGTGCCAGCAGTTTATCGGGAGGTGAAGCTTTCTTT.